This entry lists 21 T cell receptor beta chains sequenced from one sample in a study of cytomegalovirus exposure and HLA in healthy donors. Both 60 Vbeta primers and 13 Jbeta primers went into the PCR. TCRdb's table, derived via immunoSEQ multiplex PCR, lists solely in-frame clones and lacks some. The sample shows 100,000 to 150,000 clones, around 85% of them seen only once. The source material was PBMCs. The receptor set was obtained from a boy aged 5-17 years in good health and CMV-seronegative.

This clone was observed a single time. The chain uses TRBV5-6 and TRBJ2-5, with TRBD2 as a possible D gene (7 bases). Germline CDR1 is SGHDT and CDR2 is YYEEEE. The length of the CDR3 is 17 residues. V lost 4 bases to trimming and J lost 2 bases, with 21 bases between them. This chain's CDR3 is CASSPPFGGGQQETQYF. In nucleotides, the CDR3 is TGTGCCAGCAGCCCGCCCTTCGGCGGGGGCCAACAAGAGACCCAGTACTTC.

The rearrangement uses TRBV7-2 and TRBJ2-5; 9 bases fit TRBD1. The CDR3 totals 14 residues. Germline values: CDR1 SGHTA, CDR2 FQGNSA. Trimming cost V 8 bases and J 2 bases; bases outside gene matches: 6. CDR3 DNA: TGTGCCAGCGATCGGACAGGGGAACAAGAGACCCAGTACTTC. Translation: CASDRTGEQETQYF.

The chain employs TRBV5-4 and TRBJ2-7, with a tentative D call TRBD1 (5 bases). The CDR3 has 14 amino acids. V lost 2 bases, J lost 0 bases, and 9 bases lay in between. Germline loops: CDR1 SGHNT, CDR2 YYREEE (reference sequence). The CDR3 DNA reads as TGTGCCAGCAGCTTAAGGACAAGCTCCTACGAGCAGTACTTC. Translation: CASSLRTSSYEQYF.

The chain is built from TRBV5-8 and TRBJ2-7; 11 positions match TRBD2. Germline loops: CDR1 SGHTS, CDR2 YDEGEE. J was trimmed by 3 bases and V by 4 bases; bases with no gene match: 6. The CDR3 is made up of 15 amino acids. CDR3 loop: CASSLGGTSGYEQYF. In DNA, the CDR3 is TGTGCCAGCAGCCTTGGCGGGACTAGCGGCTACGAGCAGTACTTC.

The chain carries TRBV6-1 and TRBJ2-1; 8 positions agree with TRBD2. The germline gives CDR1 MNHNS, CDR2 SASEGT. The CDR3 has 15 amino acids. Trimming removed 6 bases from V and 0 bases from J; junction bases left unmatched: 4. The CDR3 DNA sequence: TGTGCCAGCAGGGTAGCGGGAAGCTCCTACAATGAGCAGTTCTTC. Amino acids: CASRVAGSSYNEQFF.

V usage is TRBV9 and J usage is TRBJ2-3; D might be TRBD2 (5 bases). This CDR3 is 15 amino acids long. Germline V gene lookup returns CDR1 SGDLS and CDR2 YYNGEE. V was trimmed by 2 bases and J by 0 bases, leaving 10 bases between them. In nucleotides, the CDR3 is TGTGCCAGCAGCGTCAGAGCGGCTAGCACAGATACGCAGTATTTT. Translating it yields CASSVRAASTDTQYF.

The V gene is TRBV21-1, the J gene TRBJ2-7; the table's D call TRBD1 went unverified against the DNA. TRBV21-1 is annotated as a pseudogene. The CDR3 totals 15 residues. In DNA form, the CDR3 reads TGTGCCAGCAGCCACCGGGACAGGTTAGCCTACGAGCAGTACTTC. Its protein is CASSHRDRLAYEQYF.

This chain links TRBV9 with TRBJ2-5; a possible D gene is TRBD2 (5 bases). The length of the CDR3 is 14 residues. The germline V and J ends were trimmed by 3 bases and 1 base, with 10 bases remaining between them. In germline, CDR1 is SGDLS, CDR2 YYNGEE. CDR3 sequence: CASSANGGQETQYF. The CDR3 nucleotides are TGTGCCAGCAGCGCGAACGGAGGCCAAGAGACCCAGTACTTC.

Only one count was recorded for this clone. One junction end disagrees with the germline gene, perhaps due to a read error. The chain joins TRBV6-1 to TRBJ1-2, with 9 bases aligning to TRBD1. Germline values: CDR1 MNHNS, CDR2 SASEGT. The CDR3 has 17 residues. In nucleotides, the CDR3 is TGTGCCAGCAGTGAAGCGCTTGGGACAGGGATCTTCTATGGCTACCCCTTC. This translates into CASSEALGTGIFYGYPF.

This clone has just a few counts. V and J are TRBV4-2 and TRBJ1-1, with D maybe TRBD1 (5 bases). V dropped 1 base and J dropped 1 base, with 10 bases sitting between them. CDR1 LGHNA and CDR2 YNFKEQ come from the germline V gene. The CDR3 runs to 15 residues. CDR3 bases: TGTGCCAGCAGCCAAGTAGGGGTAGGGAACACTGAAGCTTTCTTT. This sequence encodes CASSQVGVGNTEAFF.

This clone has only a few counts. The rearrangement uses TRBV4-1 and TRBJ1-1, with D possibly matching TRBD1 (6 bases). CDR3 length: 16 residues. Germline assignment: CDR1 MGHRA and CDR2 YSYEKL. V lost 0 bases and J lost 7, with 18 bases in between. The CDR3 DNA follows: TGCGCCAGCAGCCAAGACAGGGTGGTCGGGGGGCTTGAAGCTTTCTTT. Translation gives CASSQDRVVGGLEAFF.

The V call is TRBV28, the J call TRBJ2-1, with 8 bases fitting TRBD1. Per germline, CDR1 MDHEN and CDR2 SYDVKM. The J segment lost 7 bases and the V segment lost 3 bases, leaving 17 bases of the junction unmatched. This CDR3 has 18 residues. The CDR3 reads CASSLKQQGGNFGNEQFF. The CDR3 DNA follows: TGTGCCAGCAGTTTGAAACAACAGGGGGGAAATTTTGGTAATGAGCAGTTCTTC.

This clone was picked up one time. Other DNA sequences of this sample code for an identical CDR3. This sequence joins TRBV7-3 and TRBJ2-2; no clear D gene. This CDR3 comprises 15 residues. Trimming took off 0 bases at V and 0 bases at J, with 5 bases between the two ends. Germline V gene lookup returns CDR1 SGHTA and CDR2 FQGTGA. The CDR3 loop reads CASSLTSANTGELFF. CDR3 nucleotide sequence: TGTGCCAGCAGCTTAACGAGCGCGAACACCGGGGAGCTGTTTTTT.

The genes are TRBV9 and TRBJ1-6; the match to TRBD1 covers 7 bases. The germline V gene encodes CDR1 SGDLS and CDR2 YYNGEE. The CDR3 length is 15 residues. V dropped 0 bases and J dropped 11; count of bases not matched to a gene: 8. The CDR3 protein is CASSVGGQVGAPLHF. The CDR3 nucleotides are TGTGCCAGCAGCGTAGGTGGACAGGTTGGGGCACCCCTCCACTTT.

The gene calls are TRBV5-4 and TRBJ1-4; the D is unclear. The CDR3 extends over 14 amino acids. Germline values: CDR1 SGHNT, CDR2 YYREEE (reference sequence). Trimming removed 4 bases at V and 8 bases at J, with 15 bases between. CDR3 sequence reads: CASSLEDEGEKLFF. For the CDR3, the DNA is TGTGCCAGCAGCCTCGAGGACGAGGGCGAAAAACTGTTTTTT.

The rearrangement joins TRBV18 to TRBJ1-1, with TRBD1 matching over 12 bases. The CDR3 contains 17 residues. Trimming at V came to 2 bases and at J to 4 bases, leaving 8 bases not matched to a gene. Germline V lookup: CDR1 KGHSH, CDR2 LQKENI. In DNA form, the CDR3 reads TGTGCCAGCTCACCAGGGGACAGGGGGCGCGGGTTCACTGAAGCTTTCTTT. This encodes CASSPGDRGRGFTEAFF.

V and J are TRBV4-1 and TRBJ2-7; no definite D call. The V end was cut by 7 bases, the J end by 6 bases, with 16 bases between. The CDR3 consists of 13 residues. Germline assignment: CDR1 MGHRA and CDR2 YSYEKL. The CDR3 DNA follows: TGCGCCAGCACCCCAAGCTCTGGTGGCGAGCAGTACTTC. Amino acid sequence: CASTPSSGGEQYF.

J is TRBJ2-6 and V is TRBV5-1, with a tentative D call TRBD2 (6 bases). Trimming removed 0 bases at V and 1 base at J, with 14 bases between. From germline, CDR1 is SGHRS and CDR2 YFSETQ. The CDR3 is made up of 18 amino acids. The CDR3 nucleotides read TGCGCCAGCAGCTTGGAACCCGGGGGATATTCTGGGGCCAACGTCCTGACTTTC. As protein: CASSLEPGGYSGANVLTF.

V is TRBV13 and J is TRBJ2-7; 7 bases match TRBD1. Germline V gene sequence: CDR1 PRHDT, CDR2 FYEKMQ (reference sequence). Trimming removed 5 bases from V and 3 bases from J; junction bases left unmatched: 7. There are 14 residues in the CDR3. CDR3 nucleotides: TGTGCCAGCAGCCCCGGGACAGCAATCTACGAGCAGTACTTC. Its translation is CASSPGTAIYEQYF.

This chain's CDR3 is CASSPTGVRETQYF. As DNA, the CDR3 is TGTGCCAGCAGCCCGACAGGGGTCCGGGAGACCCAGTACTTC. The chain links TRBV7-2 to TRBJ2-5; 8 bases line up with TRBD1. In germline, CDR1 is SGHTA, CDR2 FQGNSA. With V trimmed by 5 bases and J by 5 bases, 7 bases remained unmatched. The length of the CDR3 is 14 residues. Combining the CDR3 with reference TRBV7-2 and TRBJ2-5 gives the whole variable domain GAGVSQSPSNKVTEKGKDVELRCDPISGHTALYWYRQSLGQGLEFLIYFQGNSAPDKSGLPSDRFSAERTGGSVSTLTIQRTQQEDSAVYLCASSPTGVRETQYFGPGTRLLVL.

The CDR3, as DNA: TGTGCCAGCAACCGAGCGGGAGACTACGAGCAGTACTTC. Protein sequence: CASNRAGDYEQYF. This sequence joins TRBV7-2 and TRBJ2-7; 8 positions match TRBD2. The germline gives CDR1 SGHTA, CDR2 FQGNSA. This CDR3 has 13 residues. Losses at the gene ends were 7 bases for V and 3 bases for J; bases not matched to a gene: 5.